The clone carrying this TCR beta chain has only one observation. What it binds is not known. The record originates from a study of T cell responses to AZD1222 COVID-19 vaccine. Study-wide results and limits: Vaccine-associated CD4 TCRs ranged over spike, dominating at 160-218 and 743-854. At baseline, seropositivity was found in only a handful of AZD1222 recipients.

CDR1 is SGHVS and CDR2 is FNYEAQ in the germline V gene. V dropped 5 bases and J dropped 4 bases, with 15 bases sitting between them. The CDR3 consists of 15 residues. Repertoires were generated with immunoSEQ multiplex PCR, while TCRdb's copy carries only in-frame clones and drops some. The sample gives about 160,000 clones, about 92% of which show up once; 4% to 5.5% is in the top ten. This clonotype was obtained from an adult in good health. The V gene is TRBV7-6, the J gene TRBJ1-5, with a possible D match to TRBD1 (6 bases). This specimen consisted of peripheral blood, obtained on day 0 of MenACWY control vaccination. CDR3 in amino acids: CASSPAIDRNQPQHF. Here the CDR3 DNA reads TGTGCCAGCAGCCCGGCCATTGACAGGAATCAGCCCCAGCATTTT.